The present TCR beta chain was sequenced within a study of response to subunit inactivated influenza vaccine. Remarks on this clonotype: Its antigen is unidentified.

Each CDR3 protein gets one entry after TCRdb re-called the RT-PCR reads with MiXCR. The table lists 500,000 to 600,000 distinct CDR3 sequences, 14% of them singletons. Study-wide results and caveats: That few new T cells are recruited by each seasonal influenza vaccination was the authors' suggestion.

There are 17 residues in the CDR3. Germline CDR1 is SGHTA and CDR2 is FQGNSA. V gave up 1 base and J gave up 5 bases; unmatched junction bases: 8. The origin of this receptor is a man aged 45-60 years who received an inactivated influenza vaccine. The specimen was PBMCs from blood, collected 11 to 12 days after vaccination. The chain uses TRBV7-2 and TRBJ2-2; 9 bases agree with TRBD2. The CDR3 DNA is TGTGCCAGCAGCTTAGGAGCAGCGGGAGGTGTTACCGGGGAGCTGTTTTTT. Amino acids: CASSLGAAGGVTGELFF.